This T cell receptor (beta chain) stems from a study of T cell responses to AZD1222 COVID-19 vaccine. General study findings and limits: At study baseline, merely several AZD1222 recipients were seropositive.

TCRdb's table, derived via immunoSEQ multiplex PCR, lists solely in-frame clones and lacks some. The table shows about 79,000 clones, with around 81% occurring only once. In its sample, this clone was seen a few times. Its target is not known. Germline V CDR1 and CDR2: SGHNT, YYREEE (reference sequence). This CDR3 spans 15 amino acids. The germline V and J ends were trimmed by 6 bases and 1 base, with 16 bases remaining between them. This chain joins TRBV5-4 and TRBJ1-1, with D perhaps matching TRBD1 (5 bases). This specimen was peripheral blood, taken on day 0 of AZD1222 vaccination. This TCR was recovered from an adult in good health. CDR3 sequence (DNA): TGTGCCAGCACCCTGTGGGGACCGGGGAACACTGAAGCTTTCTTT. Encoded protein: CASTLWGPGNTEAFF.